This TCR beta chain was retrieved from a study of PD-1 blockade in classical Hodgkin lymphoma. Broader study findings: Repertoires differed for reasons still undefined, possibly disease activity or prior therapy. Newly diagnosed patients were reported to start with lower TCR diversity than healthy donors. Diversity similar to that of newly diagnosed patients was seen at baseline in complete responders.

The assay was immunoSEQ multiplex PCR, and TCRdb's table has in-frame clones only and misses some. The sample has 40,000 to 55,000 clones, 70% to 80% seen once. As to this clone: Its antigen is currently unknown.

The CDR3 runs to 14 residues. Looked up from germline, CDR1 is ENHRY and CDR2 is SYGVKD. Unmatched junction bases numbered 10, after V lost 6 bases and J lost 7 bases. Time point in this sample: cycle 4 day 1 (C4D1), after about 6 weeks of nivolumab. Patients all relapsed after autologous stem cell transplantation, and there was variation in brentuximab vedotin exposure. The origin of this receptor is a human donor with classical Hodgkin lymphoma. The sequencing used peripheral blood mononuclear cells (PBMCs), collected before the fourth cycle of nivolumab. The V gene is TRBV10-3, the J gene TRBJ1-2, with 8 nucleotides matching TRBD1. The CDR3 region is CAISTMDRVTGYTF. Written as DNA, the CDR3 is TGTGCCATCAGCACTATGGACAGGGTAACTGGCTACACCTTC.